This T cell receptor beta chain was obtained from a study of siplizumab effects on memory and regulatory T cells (dated by TCRdb to the late 2010s). Some background on the complete study: The study examined how the anti-CD2 antibody siplizumab affects alloreactive T-cell subsets in allogeneic mixed lymphocyte reactions built from human PBMCs. General study outcomes and caveats: Compared with memory T cells, unstimulated naive T cells appeared more diverse, and naive cells seemed to make a substantial contribution to the alloresponse. About 75-95% of proliferating CD4+ or CD8+ clones could not be given a naive or memory phenotype. Because sequences at frequencies below about 10^-5 were poorly captured, only a minor fraction of alloreactive clones could be mapped back to unstimulated subsets. No functional confirmation was obtained for the suppressive function of proliferating Tregs from siplizumab cultures. Siplizumab significantly reduced the cumulative frequency of alloreactive sequences traceable to unstimulated CD4+ memory T cells. In reactions with siplizumab, an average of approximately 69% of mappable alloreactive CD4+ clones were Treg-derived, compared with roughly 27% in control reactions.

Sorted unstimulated T cells, along with proliferating T cells recovered from mixed lymphocyte reactions, underwent TCRbeta CDR3 sequencing. Fresh whole blood from fewer than twelve HLA-typed healthy donors was used to isolate PBMCs. Receptors were amplified or captured by the immunoSEQ multiplex PCR assay. Each sample had some 96,000 TCR templates assayed by the deep sequencing platform. Genomic DNA extracted from sorted T cells was used for TCRbeta CDR3 sequencing. On the authors' methods: The R programming language was used for clonal analysis of the TCRbeta CDR3 data. Comparing unstimulated samples against CFSE-low samples taken after the reaction was how alloreactive CD4+ and CD8+ clones were defined. By matching sequences to the repertoires of sorted unstimulated Treg and non-Treg cells, each alloreactive CD4+ clone was assigned a regulatory or non-regulatory origin. TCRdb obtained this table from immuneACCESS and retained in-frame rearrangements with V and J assigned. These tables miss some clones; where compared with another copy, unresolved V genes account for less than half of the shortfall, and the remainder is unexplained. Clone size and V and J calls were adopted from that table, with D and trimming inferred from the DNA. This sample holds roughly 100,000 clones; 85% to 95% were observed only once. Around 0.3% of the sample lies in the top ten.

The CDR3 runs 13 amino acids, cysteine and phenylalanine included. CDR3 DNA is the only sequence kept; it has 39 bases, read in frame from the first base. The germline V gene yields SGHAT for CDR1 and FQNNGV for CDR2. Deletion took 5 bases off V and 2 bases off J, with a span of 10 bases between the germline ends. About this clone itself: No cognate antigen has been identified for it. Base-call qualities are not available, and no considerably larger clone is one nucleotide away.

This sequence uses TRBV11-2 and TRBJ2-7; the D gene cannot be named for sure. Specimen: CD4+ T cells sorted from blood. This clonotype was obtained from a human donor in good health. CDR3 region: CASSVGRAYEQYF. In nucleotide form, the sequence is TGTGCCAGCAGCGTCGGACGGGCCTACGAGCAGTACTTC.